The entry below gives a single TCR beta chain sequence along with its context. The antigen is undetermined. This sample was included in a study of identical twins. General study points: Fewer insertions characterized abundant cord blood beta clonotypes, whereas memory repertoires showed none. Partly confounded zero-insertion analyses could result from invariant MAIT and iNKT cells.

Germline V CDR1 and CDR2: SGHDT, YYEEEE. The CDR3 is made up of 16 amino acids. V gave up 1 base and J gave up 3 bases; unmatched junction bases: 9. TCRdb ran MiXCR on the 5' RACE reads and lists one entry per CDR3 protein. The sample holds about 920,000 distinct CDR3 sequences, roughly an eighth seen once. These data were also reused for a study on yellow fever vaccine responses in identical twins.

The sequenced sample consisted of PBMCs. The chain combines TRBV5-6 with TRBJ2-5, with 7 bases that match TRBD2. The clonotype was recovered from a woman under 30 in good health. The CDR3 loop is CASSLIGGTGEETQYF. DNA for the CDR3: TGTGCCAGCAGCTTGATCGGGGGGACCGGGGAAGAGACCCAGTACTTC.